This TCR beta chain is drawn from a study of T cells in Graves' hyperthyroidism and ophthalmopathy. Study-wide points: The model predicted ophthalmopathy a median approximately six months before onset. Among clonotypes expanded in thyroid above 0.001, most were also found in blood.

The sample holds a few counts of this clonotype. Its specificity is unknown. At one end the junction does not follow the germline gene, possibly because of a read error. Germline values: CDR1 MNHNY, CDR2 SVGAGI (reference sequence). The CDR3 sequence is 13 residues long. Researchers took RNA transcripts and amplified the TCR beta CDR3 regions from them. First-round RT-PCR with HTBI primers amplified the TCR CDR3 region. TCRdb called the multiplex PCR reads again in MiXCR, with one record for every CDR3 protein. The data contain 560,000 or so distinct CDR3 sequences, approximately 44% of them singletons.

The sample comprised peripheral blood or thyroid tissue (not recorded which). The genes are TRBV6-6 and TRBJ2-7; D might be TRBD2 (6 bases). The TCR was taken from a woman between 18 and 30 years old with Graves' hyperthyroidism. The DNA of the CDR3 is TGTGCCAGCAGTGACTCGGTGGGGGGTAAGCAGTACTTC. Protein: CASSDSVGGKQYF.